These T cell receptor beta chains were read from a single sample in a study of HIV-infected patients and healthy controls. TCRdb re-called the 5' RACE reads through MiXCR, storing one row per CDR3 protein. The sample includes 17,000 or so distinct CDR3 sequences, 5.5% seen only once; the top ten take under 2%. Material for sequencing was blood. The receptor source for this set is an adult in good health. The CDR3 runs from the conserved cysteine through the conserved F or W. The D gene is left open where the match is weak. The size of a clone is reported for some rows only, either as once, few or many, or as a class for expanded clones.

D | size | J | V | length | DNA | CDR3
TRBD2 | many | TRBJ2-3 | TRBV5-1 | 15 | TGCGCCAGCAGCGTGGGGACTAGTCGCACAGATACGCAGTATTTT | CASSVGTSRTDTQYF
TRBD2 | medium-sized | TRBJ2-3 | TRBV30 | 16 | TGTGCCTGGAGTGTACCCGGGGGGGTTCGTACAGATACGCAGTATTTT | CAWSVPGGVRTDTQYF
TRBD2 | many | TRBJ2-7 | TRBV7-2 | 14 | TGTGCCAGCGGCCCCCTCCTAGCGGGGTACGAGCAGTACTTC | CASGPLLAGYEQYF
TRBD1 | many | TRBJ1-1 | TRBV12-3/TRBV12-4 | 16 | TGTGCCAGCAGTCCCGGCACCGGGACAGGGTTCGCTGAAGCTTTCTTT | CASSPGTGTGFAEAFF
TRBD1 | medium-sized | TRBJ2-7 | TRBV5-6 | 13 | TGTGCCAGCAGCCCGGGGACAGGGTCCGAGCAGTACTTC | CASSPGTGSEQYF
. | many | TRBJ1-1 | TRBV25-1 | 14 | TGTGCCAGCCATAGAGGGACGGGGGAGCCTGAAGCTTTCTTT | CASHRGTGEPEAFF
. | many | TRBJ2-3 | TRBV10-3 | 21 | TGTGCCATCAGTGAGTCTCGTCCCCCCGGAGACGGAGATCGACTCACAGATACGCAGTATTTT | CAISESRPPGDGDRLTDTQYF
TRBD2 | many | TRBJ2-3 | TRBV7-2 | 15 | TGTGCCAGCAGCCCTCGGGGGGACGGTACAGATACGCAGTATTTT | CASSPRGDGTDTQYF
TRBD2 | . | TRBJ2-3 | TRBV6-4 | 15 | TGTGCCAGCGGCTCTAGCGGGGGGCCAGTAGATACGCAGTATTTT | CASGSSGGPVDTQYF
. | many | TRBJ2-7 | TRBV7-2 | 14 | TGTGCCAGCAGCCCCGCCAGGGGTTTGGGCGAGCAGTACTTC | CASSPARGLGEQYF
. | many | TRBJ1-2 | TRBV6-6 | 14 | TGTGCCAGCAGGCAACAGCTCGGTCCGGGTGGCTACACCTTC | CASRQQLGPGGYTF
. | medium-sized | TRBJ1-6 | TRBV27 | 12 | TGTGCCAGCAGGGCGCGAAATTCACCCCTCCACTTT | CASRARNSPLHF
. | many | TRBJ2-6 | TRBV19 | 15 | TGTGCCAGTACCCGTAGGGGCTCTGGGGCCAACGTCCTGACTTTC | CASTRRGSGANVLTF
. | many | TRBJ1-5 | TRBV6-6 | 13 | TGTGCCAGCATTGGACGGTTTAATCAGCCCCAGCATTTT | CASIGRFNQPQHF
. | many | TRBJ1-2 | TRBV12-3/TRBV12-4 | 14 | TGTGCCAGCAGTTTACGGGGCCAATTCATAGGCTACACCTTC | CASSLRGQFIGYTF
. | few | TRBJ2-1 | TRBV7-2 | 15 | TGTGCCAGCAGCTTAACGAGCCGTATATACAATGAGCAGTTCTTC | CASSLTSRIYNEQFF
. | many | TRBJ2-1 | TRBV3-1 | 15 | TGTGCCAGCAGCCAACTGGCGGGGGCATACAATGAGCAGTTCTTC | CASSQLAGAYNEQFF
. | many | TRBJ2-3 | TRBV6-2/TRBV6-3 | 14 | TGTGCCAGCAGCCGAGGGCCGAGCACAGATACGCAGTATTTT | CASSRGPSTDTQYF
TRBD1 | medium-sized | TRBJ1-1 | TRBV6-5 | 15 | TGTGCCAGCAGTTACTCGGACAGGGGGGACACTGAAGCTTTCTTT | CASSYSDRGDTEAFF
. | many | TRBJ2-2 | TRBV7-9 | 16 | TGTGCCAGCAGCTTCACACTAGGCGAGAACACCGGGGAGCTGTTTTTT | CASSFTLGENTGELFF
. | many | TRBJ1-3 | TRBV2 | 13 | TGTGCCAGCAGGGGGTCTTCCGGAAACACCATATATTTT | CASRGSSGNTIYF
. | many | TRBJ2-3 | TRBV7-3 | 15 | TGTGCCAGCAGCTTATATGAGGGAGGCACAGATACGCAGTATTTT | CASSLYEGGTDTQYF
TRBD2 | many | TRBJ2-7 | TRBV20-1 | 14 | TGCAGTGCTAGTGCTAGCGGGGTGTACTACGAGCAGTACTTC | CSASASGVYYEQYF
TRBD1 | . | TRBJ1-1 | TRBV6-6 | 16 | TGTGCCAGCAGTCAAGGGACAGGGGCACAGAACACTGAAGCTTTCTTT | CASSQGTGAQNTEAFF
. | many | TRBJ2-7 | TRBV6-1 | 13 | TGTGCCAGTTCCGGCCGGGGGAGCTACGAGCAGTACTTC | CASSGRGSYEQYF
TRBD2 | many | TRBJ2-3 | TRBV11-2 | 17 | TGTGCCAGCAGCTTAGATATAACTAGCGATTACGCAGATACGCAGTATTTT | CASSLDITSDYADTQYF
TRBD1 | many | TRBJ1-1 | TRBV14 | 18 | TGTGCCAGCAGCTTACCGACTCTCCGGGACAGGGGGAACACTGAAGCTTTCTTT | CASSLPTLRDRGNTEAFF
. | many | TRBJ1-2 | TRBV3-1 | 13 | TGTGCCAGCAGCCTTGGACTGCTCTATGGCTACACCTTC | CASSLGLLYGYTF
. | many | TRBJ2-5 | TRBV5-1 | 14 | TGCGCCAGCAGGGGTCAGGGATTATCAGAGACCCAGTACTTC | CASRGQGLSETQYF
. | few | TRBJ2-1 | TRBV4-1 | 15 | TGCGCCAGCAGCCAAGCCATTGGCAACTACAATGAGCAGTTCTTC | CASSQAIGNYNEQFF
. | many | TRBJ1-4 | TRBV29-1 | 11 | TGCAGCGTTCGTATGGGTGAAAAACTGTTTTTT | CSVRMGEKLFF
. | many | TRBJ1-5 | TRBV5-1 | 15 | TGCGCCAGCAGCTTGTCGGGGGGGGGCAATCAGCCCCAGCATTTT | CASSLSGGGNQPQHF
TRBD2 | medium-sized | TRBJ2-5 | TRBV27 | 15 | TGTGCCAGCGGGTCGATCGGGAGGGAGTGGGAGACCCAGTACTTC | CASGSIGREWETQYF
TRBD1 | many | TRBJ2-7 | TRBV19 | 14 | TGTGCCAGTAGTCTTCGGGACAGAAGCTACGAGCAGTACTTC | CASSLRDRSYEQYF
TRBD1 | few | TRBJ1-4 | TRBV24-1 | 24 | TGTGCCACCAGTGACCGAGACCCCTCCTCCCGGGACAGGGACTTCGGTGCAACTAATGAAAAACTGTTTTTT | CATSDRDPSSRDRDFGATNEKLFF
. | medium-sized | TRBJ2-4 | TRBV20-1 | 16 | TGCAGTGTTCTACAAAACCGGGATATAGCCAAAAACATTCAGTACTTC | CSVLQNRDIAKNIQYF
TRBD1 | many | TRBJ2-1 | TRBV9 | 14 | TGTGCCAGCAGTGCCTGGACAGGGGAATATGAGCAGTTCTTC | CASSAWTGEYEQFF
. | medium-sized | TRBJ1-1 | TRBV5-5 | 18 | TGTGCCAGCAGCTTGTACCCTGGTGGGGGGGCCGGAAAGACTGAAGCTTTCTTT | CASSLYPGGGAGKTEAFF
. | many | TRBJ1-2 | TRBV19 | 14 | TGTGCCACTTCAGGACCGGGTAATAACTATGGCTACACCTTC | CATSGPGNNYGYTF
. | medium-sized | TRBJ1-1 | TRBV12-3/TRBV12-4 | 13 | TGTGCCAGCAGTCTCTTGTCTAGGACTGAAGCTTTCTTT | CASSLLSRTEAFF
TRBD1 | many | TRBJ2-7 | TRBV27 | 16 | TGTGCCAGCAGTTTATCGTATGGGACAGGGGAGTACGAGCAGTACTTC | CASSLSYGTGEYEQYF
. | many | TRBJ1-5 | TRBV7-2 | 13 | TGTGCCAGCAGCTTATCGAGCAATCAGCCCCAGCATTTT | CASSLSSNQPQHF
TRBD1 | medium-sized | TRBJ2-3 | TRBV5-1 | 14 | TGCGCCAGCAGCCCCGCGACAGGGGAGGATACGCAGTATTTT | CASSPATGEDTQYF
TRBD1 | many | TRBJ2-7 | TRBV28 | 14 | TGTGCCAGCAGTTCCGGGACAGCAACCTACGAGCAGTACTTC | CASSSGTATYEQYF
. | many | TRBJ1-2 | TRBV6-2/TRBV6-3 | 14 | TGTGCCAGCAGTTACGCCGGGAGAACATATGGCTACACCTTC | CASSYAGRTYGYTF
. | . | TRBJ2-6 | TRBV7-9 | 16 | TGTGCCAGCAGTCGTCGGGGCAGCTCTGGGGCCAACGTCCTGACTTTC | CASSRRGSSGANVLTF
TRBD1 | many | TRBJ1-4 | TRBV3-1 | 15 | TGTGCCAGCAGCCCATACAGGGGAGGGAATGAAAAACTGTTTTTT | CASSPYRGGNEKLFF
TRBD1 | medium-sized | TRBJ2-2 | TRBV5-1 | 15 | TGCGCCAGCAGACAAGACAGGGCGGACACCGGGGAGCTGTTTTTT | CASRQDRADTGELFF
. | . | TRBJ1-1 | TRBV5-1 | 15 | TGCGCCAGCAGCTGGAGAGGGACGGTGAACACTGAAGCTTTCTTT | CASSWRGTVNTEAFF
. | many | TRBJ2-3 | TRBV12-3/TRBV12-4 | 15 | TGTGCCAGCAGTTGGGAGGGGGCAAACACAGATACGCAGTATTTT | CASSWEGANTDTQYF
. | medium-sized | TRBJ1-1 | TRBV6-4 | 13 | TGTGCCAGCCGGAGGGGCGAGAACACTGAAGCTTTCTTT | CASRRGENTEAFF
TRBD2 | many | TRBJ2-3 | TRBV2 | 15 | TGTGCCGACAATAAACTAGCGGGGGGCACAGATACGCAGTATTTT | CADNKLAGGTDTQYF
TRBD1 | . | TRBJ2-3 | TRBV2 | 16 | TGTGCCAGCAGTGAACGACAGGGCGGGAGCACAGATACGCAGTATTTT | CASSERQGGSTDTQYF
. | . | TRBJ2-7 | TRBV10-3 | 14 | TGTGCCATCAGTGACCGCAGGGGAGTCTACGAGCAGTACTTC | CAISDRRGVYEQYF
TRBD1 | many | TRBJ2-2 | TRBV9 | 15 | TGTGCCAGCAGCTCCGGGACAGGGAACACCGGGGAGCTGTTTTTT | CASSSGTGNTGELFF
. | medium-sized | TRBJ2-4 | TRBV20-1 | 15 | TGCAGTGCTAAGAACGGCCAGCTAGCCAAAAACATTCAGTACTTC | CSAKNGQLAKNIQYF
TRBD2 | many | TRBJ2-7 | TRBV13 | 17 | TGTGCCAGCAGCTTACCTGGGAGCGGGGGGGTGTTTGGCGAGCAGTACTTC | CASSLPGSGGVFGEQYF
. | many | TRBJ2-1 | TRBV2 | 14 | TGTGCCAGCAGTGGGTCCGGGACCGACAATGAGCAGTTCTTC | CASSGSGTDNEQFF
TRBD1 | many | TRBJ1-1 | TRBV12-3/TRBV12-4 | 14 | TGTGCCAGCAGCCGGACAGGCGGAAACACTGAAGCTTTCTTT | CASSRTGGNTEAFF